The clone carrying this T cell receptor beta chain was found a few times. This entry belongs to a study of T cells after yellow fever vaccination. This CDR3 has 15 amino acids. J lost 5 bases, V lost 6 bases, and 9 bases had no gene match. MiXCR, applied by TCRdb to the 5' RACE reads, yields one record per CDR3 protein. The repertoire holds 300,000 or so distinct CDR3 sequences, with around 6.8% as singletons. The chain carries TRBV12-3 or TRBV12-4 and TRBJ2-1, with 8 bases matching TRBD2. Sequencing used PBMCs, obtained around 45 days after the first yellow fever vaccination. This receptor was taken from a man between 18 and 35 years old who received the YFV17D yellow fever vaccine. The CDR3 sequence is CASSVAGGQNNEQFF. The CDR3 bases are TGTGCCAGCAGCGTTGCGGGGGGACAAAACAATGAGCAGTTCTTC.